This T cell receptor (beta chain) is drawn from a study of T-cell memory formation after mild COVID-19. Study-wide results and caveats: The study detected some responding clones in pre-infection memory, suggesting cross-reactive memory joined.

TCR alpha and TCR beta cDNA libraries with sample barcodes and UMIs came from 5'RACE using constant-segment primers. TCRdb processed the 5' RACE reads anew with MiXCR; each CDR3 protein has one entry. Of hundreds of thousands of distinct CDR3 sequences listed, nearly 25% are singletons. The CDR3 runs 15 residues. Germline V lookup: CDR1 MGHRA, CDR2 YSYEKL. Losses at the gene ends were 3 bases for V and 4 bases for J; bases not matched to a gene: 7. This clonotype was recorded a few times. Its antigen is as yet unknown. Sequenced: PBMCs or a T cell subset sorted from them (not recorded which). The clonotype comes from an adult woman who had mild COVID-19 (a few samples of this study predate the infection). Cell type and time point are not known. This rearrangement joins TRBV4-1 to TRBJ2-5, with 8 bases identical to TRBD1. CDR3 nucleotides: TGCGCCAGCAGCCACGGACAGGGAGATCCAGAGACCCAGTACTTC. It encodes CASSHGQGDPETQYF.